This entry is about one T cell receptor (beta chain). The CDR3 spans 12 residues. CDR1 and CDR2 from the germline V gene are SEHNR and FQNEAQ (reference sequence). V was cut by 3 bases and J by 7 bases, with 9 bases left in between. The sample belongs to a study of cytomegalovirus exposure and HLA in healthy donors. TCRdb keeps only in-frame clones here, not all; method: immunoSEQ multiplex PCR. The table records tens of thousands of clones, 85% of them present only once. The chain couples TRBV7-9 to TRBJ1-1; a weak D match, TRBD1 (5 bases). The receptor was derived from a man younger than 30 in good health and CMV-seropositive. The specimen was PBMCs. CDR3 in DNA: TGTGCCAGCAGCTTGATACAGGATGAAGCTTTCTTT. It encodes CASSLIQDEAFF.